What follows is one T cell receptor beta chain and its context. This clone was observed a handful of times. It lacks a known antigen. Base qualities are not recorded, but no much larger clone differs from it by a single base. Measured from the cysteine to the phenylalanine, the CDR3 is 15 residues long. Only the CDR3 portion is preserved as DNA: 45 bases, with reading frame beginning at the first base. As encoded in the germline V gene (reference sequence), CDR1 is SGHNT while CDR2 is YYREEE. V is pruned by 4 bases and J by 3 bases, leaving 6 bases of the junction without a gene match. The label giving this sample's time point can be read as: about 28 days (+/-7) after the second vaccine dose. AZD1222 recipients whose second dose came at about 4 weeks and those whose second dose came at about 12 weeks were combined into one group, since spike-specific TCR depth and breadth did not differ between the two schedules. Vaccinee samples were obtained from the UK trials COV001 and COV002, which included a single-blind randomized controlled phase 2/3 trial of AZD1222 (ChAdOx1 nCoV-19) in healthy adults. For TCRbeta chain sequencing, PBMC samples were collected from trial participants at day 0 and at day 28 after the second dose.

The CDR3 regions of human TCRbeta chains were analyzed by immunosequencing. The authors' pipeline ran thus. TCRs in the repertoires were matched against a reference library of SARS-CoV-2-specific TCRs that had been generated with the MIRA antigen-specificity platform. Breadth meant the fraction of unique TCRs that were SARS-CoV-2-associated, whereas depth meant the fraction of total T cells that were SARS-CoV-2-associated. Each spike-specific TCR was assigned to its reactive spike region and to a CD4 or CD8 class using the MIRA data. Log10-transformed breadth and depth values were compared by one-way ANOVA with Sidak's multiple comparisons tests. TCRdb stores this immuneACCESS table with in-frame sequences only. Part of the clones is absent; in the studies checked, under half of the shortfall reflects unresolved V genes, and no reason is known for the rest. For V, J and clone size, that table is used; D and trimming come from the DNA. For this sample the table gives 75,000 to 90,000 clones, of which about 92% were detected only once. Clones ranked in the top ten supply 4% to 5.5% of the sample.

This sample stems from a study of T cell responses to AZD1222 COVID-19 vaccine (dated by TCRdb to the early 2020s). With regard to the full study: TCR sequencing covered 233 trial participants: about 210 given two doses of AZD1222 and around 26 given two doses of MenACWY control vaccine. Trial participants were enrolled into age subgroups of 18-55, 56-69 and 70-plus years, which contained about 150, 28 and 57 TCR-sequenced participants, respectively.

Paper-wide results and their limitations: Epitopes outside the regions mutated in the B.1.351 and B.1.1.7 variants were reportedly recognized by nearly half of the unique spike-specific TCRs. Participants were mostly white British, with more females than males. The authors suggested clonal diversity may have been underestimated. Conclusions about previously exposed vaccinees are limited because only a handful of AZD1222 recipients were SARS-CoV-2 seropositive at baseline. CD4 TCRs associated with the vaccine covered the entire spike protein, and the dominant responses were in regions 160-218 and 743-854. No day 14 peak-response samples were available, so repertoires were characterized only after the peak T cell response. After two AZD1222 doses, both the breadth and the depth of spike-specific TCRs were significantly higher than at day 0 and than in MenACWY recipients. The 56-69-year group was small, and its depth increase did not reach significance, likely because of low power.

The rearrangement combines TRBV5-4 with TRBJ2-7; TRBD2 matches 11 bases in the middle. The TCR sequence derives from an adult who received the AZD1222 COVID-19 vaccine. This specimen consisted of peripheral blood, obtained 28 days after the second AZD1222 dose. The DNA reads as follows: TGTGCCAGCAGCCCGACGGGACTAGCGGACTACGAGCAGTACTTC. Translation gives CASSPTGLADYEQYF.